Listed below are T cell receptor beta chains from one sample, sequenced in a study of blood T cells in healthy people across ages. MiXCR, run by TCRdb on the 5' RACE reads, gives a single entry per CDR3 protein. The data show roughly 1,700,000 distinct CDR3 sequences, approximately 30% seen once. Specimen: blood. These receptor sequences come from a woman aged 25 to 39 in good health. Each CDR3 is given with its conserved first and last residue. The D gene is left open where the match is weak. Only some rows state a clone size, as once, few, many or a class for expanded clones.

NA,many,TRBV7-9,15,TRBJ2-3,CASSLVLEATDTQYF,TGTGCCAGCAGCTTAGTCCTAGAGGCGACAGATACGCAGTATTTT
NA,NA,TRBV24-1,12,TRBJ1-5,CATSDTHQPQHF,TGTGCCACCAGTGATACTCATCAGCCCCAGCATTTT
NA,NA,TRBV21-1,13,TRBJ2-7,CASSKFQVHEQYF,TGTGCCAGCAGCAAATTTCAGGTCCACGAGCAGTACTTC
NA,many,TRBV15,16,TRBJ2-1,CATSEVLAGSYNEQFF,TGTGCCACCAGCGAGGTGCTCGCGGGCTCCTACAATGAGCAGTTCTTC
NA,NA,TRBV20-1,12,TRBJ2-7,CSAKGPSYEQYF,TGCAGTGCTAAGGGACCATCCTACGAGCAGTACTTC
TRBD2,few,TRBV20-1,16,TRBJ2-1,CSARPIAGVGYNEQFF,TGCAGTGCTAGACCTATAGCGGGAGTGGGTTACAATGAGCAGTTCTTC
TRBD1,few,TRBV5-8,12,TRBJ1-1,CARGGRGTEAFF,TGTGCCCGTGGCGGCAGGGGGACTGAAGCTTTCTTT
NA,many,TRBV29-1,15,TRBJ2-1,CSILQGSIHNSEQFF,TGCAGCATTTTACAGGGTTCAATACATAACAGTGAGCAGTTCTTC
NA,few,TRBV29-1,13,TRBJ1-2,CSVEQTAVGGYTF,TGCAGCGTTGAGCAAACGGCGGTAGGGGGCTACACCTTC
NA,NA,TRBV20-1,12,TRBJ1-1,CSPFSGGTEAFF,TGCAGTCCCTTCTCTGGGGGCACTGAAGCTTTCTTT
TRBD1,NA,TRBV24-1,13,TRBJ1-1,CATSDGGTVEAFF,TGTGCCACCAGTGATGGAGGGACAGTTGAAGCTTTCTTT
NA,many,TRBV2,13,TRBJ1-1,CATRVESPREAFF,TGTGCCACCCGGGTAGAGTCCCCGCGGGAAGCTTTCTTT
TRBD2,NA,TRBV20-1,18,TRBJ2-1,CSARVGSLAGVSGNEQFF,TGCAGTGCTAGAGTTGGAAGTCTAGCGGGAGTTTCAGGCAATGAGCAGTTCTTC
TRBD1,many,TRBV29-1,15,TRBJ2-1,CSVWLESRGINEQFF,TGCAGCGTCTGGCTAGAAAGCAGGGGGATCAATGAGCAGTTCTTC
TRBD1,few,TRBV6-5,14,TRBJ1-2,CASSRTGDRYGYTF,TGTGCCAGCAGTAGGACAGGGGATCGTTATGGCTACACCTTC
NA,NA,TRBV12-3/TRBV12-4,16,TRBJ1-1,CASSSPQTVRNTEAFF,TGTGCCAGCAGCTCCCCTCAGACAGTACGGAACACTGAAGCTTTCTTT
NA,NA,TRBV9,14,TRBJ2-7,CASSAGGRASEQYF,TGTGCCAGCAGCGCCGGGGGCCGGGCATCCGAGCAGTACTTC
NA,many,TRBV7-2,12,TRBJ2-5,CASSLGIETQYF,TGTGCCAGCAGCTTGGGGATTGAGACCCAGTACTTC
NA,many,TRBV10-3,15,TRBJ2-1,CAITAGLLIYNEQFF,TGTGCCATCACCGCGGGACTGCTTATCTACAATGAGCAGTTCTTC
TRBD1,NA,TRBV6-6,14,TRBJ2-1,CACRRTGQGNEQFF,TGTGCCTGCAGGCGGACAGGGCAGGGGAATGAACAGTTCTTC
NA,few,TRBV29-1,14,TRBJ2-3,CSVEFLLATDTQYF,TGCAGCGTTGAATTCTTACTAGCAACAGATACGCAGTATTTT
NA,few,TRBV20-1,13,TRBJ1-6,CSAYLRDNSPLHF,TGCAGTGCCTACCTCAGGGATAATTCACCCCTCCACTTT
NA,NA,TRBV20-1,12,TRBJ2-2,CSALFNTGELFF,TGCAGTGCTCTATTTAACACCGGGGAGCTGTTTTTT
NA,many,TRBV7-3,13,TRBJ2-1,CASSSPDYNEQFF,TGTGCCAGCAGCTCGCCCGACTACAATGAGCAGTTCTTC
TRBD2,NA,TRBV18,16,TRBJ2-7,CASSPRLAGATYEQYF,TGTGCCAGCTCACCACGACTAGCGGGGGCGACCTACGAGCAGTACTTC
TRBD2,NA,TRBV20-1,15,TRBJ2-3,CSAPKGGRAEDTQYF,TGCAGTGCCCCTAAGGGTGGGAGGGCCGAGGATACGCAGTATTTT
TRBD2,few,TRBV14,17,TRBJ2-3,CASSHRLAGDRTDTQYF,TGTGCCAGCAGCCACCGACTAGCGGGGGATCGCACAGATACGCAGTATTTT
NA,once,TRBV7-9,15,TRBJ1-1,CASSFMGQTNTEAFF,TGTGCCAGCAGCTTTATGGGGCAGACGAACACTGAAGCTTTCTTT
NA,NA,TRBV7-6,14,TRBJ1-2,CASSPAQGSYGYTF,TGTGCCAGCAGCCCCGCCCAGGGCAGCTATGGCTACACCTTC